Detailed here is one T cell receptor (beta chain). The antigen remains unidentified. This record belongs to a study of cytomegalovirus exposure and HLA in healthy donors. Study background: Genotyping of roughly 400 donors showed that about 83% belonged to the Caucasian-associated ancestry cluster.

The primer mix had 60 Vbeta and 13 Jbeta primers. Authors' processing steps: Around 80 million unique TCR beta chains, about 11 million of them shared, were counted by a later analysis. TCRdb's table, derived via immunoSEQ multiplex PCR, lists solely in-frame clones and lacks some. That table is the source of V, J and clone size, and D and trimming were worked out from the DNA. The sample has 60,000 or so clones, approximately 80% seen once; the top ten hold 2.5% to 4%. Study findings and constraints: Rarity marked most TCR sequences, yet some public TCRs occurred in many donors.

The V gene lost 4 bases and the J gene lost 3 bases, with 15 bases spanning the gap. Germline loops: CDR1 MNHNS, CDR2 SASEGT. This CDR3 is 15 amino acids long. The sequenced material came from PBMCs. The chain couples TRBV6-1 to TRBJ1-1, with a possible D match to TRBD1 (6 bases). The clonotype was recovered from a woman between 40 and 50 years old in good health and CMV-seropositive. CDR3: CASSVHGQTDTEAFF. CDR3 coding DNA: TGTGCCAGCAGTGTACATGGACAGACCGACACTGAAGCTTTCTTT.